This note documents a single T cell receptor beta chain sequence. Antigen unknown. CDR1 is DFQATT, CDR2 SNEGSKA, per germline (reference sequence). The CDR3 runs to 16 residues. Trimming removed 1 base from V and 1 base from J; junction bases left unmatched: 8. This sample was included in a study of T-cell memory formation after mild COVID-19. Study at large: TCR clusters mostly belonged to single donors.

Constant-segment-primed 5'RACE gave TCR alpha and TCR beta cDNA libraries with sample barcodes and UMIs. TCRdb passed the 5' RACE reads through MiXCR, listing each CDR3 protein once. The sample includes some 130,000 distinct CDR3 sequences, 5% to 6.5% of them seen just once. Study-level results: Still unconfirmed is whether the second-wave clones peaking on day 37 recognized SARS-CoV-2.

The chain has TRBV20-1 and TRBJ2-7; 9 nucleotides agree with TRBD1. Sequenced input: PBMCs or a T cell subset sorted from them (not recorded which). The clonotype originates from an adult woman who had mild COVID-19 (a few samples of this study predate the infection). Cell type and time point are not known. Written as DNA, the CDR3 is TGCAGTGCTAGAGGAGGAGGACAGGGGTCATCCTACGAGCAGTACTTC. This codes for CSARGGGQGSSYEQYF.